Following are 23 T cell receptor beta chains from one sample sequenced in a study of cytomegalovirus exposure and HLA in healthy donors. The PCR contained 60 Vbeta and 13 Jbeta primers. Profiled with immunoSEQ multiplex PCR; TCRdb holds only in-frame clones, not every one. The sample shows around 160,000 clones, around 75% of them seen only once. Sample: PBMCs. These TCRs come from a man aged 18 to 29 in good health and CMV-seropositive.

Remarks on this clone: A read error may produce the germline difference seen at one junction end. The chain is built from TRBV7-7 and TRBJ2-1; 7 positions match TRBD2. CDR1 and CDR2 (germline): SSHAT, FNYEAQ (reference sequence). CDR3 size: 16 residues. The CDR3 sequence is CASSLSGQGGVNEQFF. CDR3 bases: TGTGCTAGCAGCTTAAGTGGGCAGGGAGGGGTCAATGAGCAGTTCTTC. The complete variable domain, with remaining parts taken from reference TRBV7-7 and TRBJ2-1, reads GAGVSQSPRYKVTKRGQDVTLRCDPISSHATLYWYQQALGQGPEFLTYFNYEAQPDKSGLPSDRFSAERPEGSISTLTIQRTEQRDSAMYRCASSLSGQGGVNEQFFGPGTRLTVL.

This clone was detected only once. J is TRBJ1-2 and V is TRBV7-2; 10 nucleotides match TRBD1. From germline, CDR1 is SGHTA and CDR2 FQGNSA. The junction had 3 bases not matched to a gene; V was cut back by 4 bases and J by 4 bases. This CDR3 comprises 14 residues. CDR3 coding DNA: TGTGCCAGCAGCTGGGGACAGGGGAGCTATGGCTACACCTTC. Its protein product is CASSWGQGSYGYTF.

This chain connects TRBV27 to TRBJ2-1, with D possibly matching TRBD1 (5 bases). The CDR3 runs 15 residues. Germline assignment: CDR1 MNHEY and CDR2 SMNVEV (reference sequence). V was clipped by 6 bases and J by 0 bases, with 12 bases between them. The CDR3 bases are TGTGCCAGCAGAATAAGACAGTCCTCCTACAATGAGCAGTTCTTC. As protein: CASRIRQSSYNEQFF.

The rearrangement uses TRBV4-1 and TRBJ1-2; weak D call: TRBD1 (5 bases). The CDR3 has 15 amino acids. The V end was cut by 0 bases, the J end by 4 bases, with 12 bases between. The germline V gene has CDR1 MGHRA and CDR2 YSYEKL. The CDR3 DNA follows: TGCGCCAGCAGCCAAGACCAGGGAAGTACCTATGGCTACACCTTC. Protein sequence: CASSQDQGSTYGYTF.

In this sample, this clone turned up a few times. V gene TRBV6-5 combines with J gene TRBJ2-6; D is ambiguous. Germline V gene lookup returns CDR1 MNHEY and CDR2 SVGAGI. Trimming removed 3 bases at V and 2 bases at J, with 5 bases between. This CDR3 has 14 amino acids. The CDR3 sequence is CASSYSTGANVLTF. The CDR3 coding sequence is TGTGCCAGCAGTTATTCAACTGGGGCCAACGTCCTGACTTTC.

This chain joins TRBV2 and TRBJ1-1, with D possibly matching TRBD1 (5 bases). CDR3 length: 11 residues. Germline assignment: CDR1 SNHLY and CDR2 FYNNEI. The germline V and J ends were trimmed by 5 bases and 13 bases, with 14 bases remaining between them. The CDR3 sequence: CASSRTRLYFF. For the CDR3, the DNA is TGTGCCAGCAGTAGGACAAGACTGTATTTCTTT.

This clone showed up just once. This chain uses TRBV7-2 with TRBJ1-5; 8 bases align to TRBD1. This CDR3 region has 15 residues. Losses at the gene ends were 2 bases for V and 7 bases for J; bases not matched to a gene: 7. Germline assignment: CDR1 SGHTA and CDR2 FQGNSA. Here the CDR3 DNA reads TGTGCCAGCAGCTTACGCCAGGGGGCCGAACAGCCCCAGCATTTT. This translates into CASSLRQGAEQPQHF.

This sequence joins TRBV6-1 and TRBJ1-5, with no clear D. Germline loops: CDR1 MNHNS, CDR2 SASEGT. The CDR3 is made up of 12 amino acids. V gave up 6 bases and J gave up 4 bases, with 7 bases separating them. CDR3: CASRVLNQPQHF. CDR3 nucleotides: TGTGCCAGCAGGGTTCTAAATCAGCCCCAGCATTTT.

This clone was detected only a few times. The chain carries TRBV30 and TRBJ2-2, with 7 nucleotides matching TRBD1. The germline gives CDR1 GTSNPN, CDR2 SVGIG (reference sequence). V was pared by 4 bases and J by 5 bases, with 10 bases of the junction left unmatched. The CDR3 covers 15 residues. CDR3 in amino acids: CAWMERGRWTGELFF. The CDR3 DNA reads TGTGCCTGGATGGAAAGGGGGCGGTGGACCGGGGAGCTGTTTTTT.

The gene calls are TRBV19 and TRBJ2-7, with 7 positions matching TRBD1. This CDR3 region has 15 residues. CDR1 and CDR2 (germline): LNHDA, SQIVND (reference sequence). V trimming: 5 bases; J trimming: 2 bases; junction bases outside the gene matches: 9. DNA of the CDR3: TGTGCCAGTAGTGAAACAGGGGCCTCAGCCTACGAGCAGTACGTC. This encodes CASSETGASAYEQYV.

The chain couples TRBV15 to TRBJ2-1, with 11 bases aligning to TRBD2. This CDR3 has 12 amino acids. The junction had 1 base not matched to a gene; V was cut back by 0 bases and J by 15 bases. Germline V gives CDR1 LNHNV, CDR2 YYDKDF (reference sequence). Here the CDR3 DNA reads TGTGCCACCAGCAGAGATAGCGGGAGGGGGTTCTTC. Amino acid sequence: CATSRDSGRGFF.

CDR3 DNA sequence: TGTGCCAGCAGCGTGAGAGGACAGAACACCGGGGAGCTGTTTTTT. Its protein is CASSVRGQNTGELFF. The chain links TRBV9 to TRBJ2-2, with TRBD1 as a possible D gene (5 bases). The V and J ends lost 2 bases and 1 base respectively, with 9 bases between them. CDR1 SGDLS and CDR2 YYNGEE come from the germline V gene. The CDR3 runs to 15 residues.

The V gene is TRBV5-5, the J gene TRBJ1-2; possible D gene TRBD1, 5 bases. Germline lookup yields CDR1 SGHKS and CDR2 YYEKEE (reference sequence). V lost 0 bases and J lost 4, with 19 bases in between. The CDR3 length is 17 residues. The CDR3 loop reads CASSLGVIAVQGYGYTF. The CDR3 bases are TGTGCCAGCAGCTTGGGGGTGATAGCCGTTCAGGGCTATGGCTACACCTTC.

The chain uses TRBV6-1 and TRBJ2-5; weak D call: TRBD2 (6 bases). The germline V gene encodes CDR1 MNHNS and CDR2 SASEGT. CDR3 length equals 14 residues. V was trimmed by 4 bases and J by 1 base, leaving 10 bases between them. The CDR3 sequence: CASSGLGGQETQYF. The CDR3 DNA sequence: TGTGCCAGCAGTGGATTGGGGGGCCAAGAGACCCAGTACTTC.

The rearrangement links TRBV11-2 to TRBJ2-7; TRBD2 is a possible D gene (5 bases). Trimming removed 5 bases at V and 5 bases at J, with 10 bases between. The germline V gene has CDR1 SGHAT and CDR2 FQNNGV. The CDR3 covers 12 residues. CDR3 in amino acids: CASSPGRDEQYV. For the CDR3, the DNA is TGTGCCAGCAGCCCCGGGCGGGACGAGCAGTACGTC.

V gene TRBV19 combines with J gene TRBJ1-1; no reliable D call. Looked up from germline, CDR1 is LNHDA and CDR2 is SQIVND (reference sequence). This CDR3 has 14 amino acids. Trimming pared 1 base from V and 3 bases from J, leaving 9 bases between. CDR3 in amino acids: CASSIAWGDTEAFF. DNA for the CDR3: TGTGCCAGTAGTATAGCTTGGGGAGACACTGAAGCTTTCTTT.

The chain has TRBV21-1 and TRBJ2-7; TRBD1 is the table's D call, not checked against the DNA. TRBV21-1 is a recognized pseudogene. The CDR3 has 16 residues. The CDR3 bases are TGTGCCAGCAGCGCGGACGGGACAGGGGGTTTATACGAGCAGTACGTC. It yields the protein CASSADGTGGLYEQYV.

This clone was seen just once. This rearrangement joins TRBV5-1 to TRBJ1-4; D uncertain. This CDR3 spans 14 amino acids. V was trimmed by 4 bases and J by 4 bases, leaving 11 bases between them. The germline CDR1 and CDR2 sequences are SGHRS and YFSETQ. DNA for the CDR3: TGCGCCAGCAGCCTGGACGGGAATAATGAAAAACTGTTTTTT. It specifies CASSLDGNNEKLFF.

This clone was detected only once. The chain carries TRBV30 and TRBJ1-3, with unresolved D. Germline V gene data show CDR1 as GTSNPN and CDR2 as SVGIG (reference sequence). This CDR3 comprises 14 residues. Trimming removed 6 bases from V and 0 bases from J, with 12 bases in between. CDR3 bases: TGTGCCTGCACACACCTCGCCTCTGGAAACACCATATATTTT. Translating it yields CACTHLASGNTIYF.

V and J are TRBV7-6 and TRBJ1-1, with 10 bases that match TRBD1. This CDR3 spans 16 amino acids. Trimming took 4 bases from V and 10 from J; bases not matched to a gene: 15. Germline CDR1 SGHVS, CDR2 FNYEAQ. The CDR3 protein is CASSSAPLRQGASAFF. Written as DNA, the CDR3 is TGTGCCAGCAGCTCCGCACCGTTAAGACAGGGGGCGTCAGCTTTCTTT.

CDR3 sequence: CASSSRDRGDATNEKLFF. The CDR3 DNA reads as TGTGCCAGCAGCTCCCGGGACAGGGGAGATGCAACTAATGAAAAACTGTTTTTT. V is TRBV7-9 and J is TRBJ1-4, with TRBD1 matching 10 bases. V lost 4 bases to trimming and J lost 0 bases; unmatched junction nucleotides: 8. The CDR3 loop spans 18 amino acids. Per germline, CDR1 SEHNR and CDR2 FQNEAQ (reference sequence).

The chain has TRBV6-5 and TRBJ1-1; D may be TRBD1 (6 bases). Germline V gives CDR1 MNHEY, CDR2 SVGAGI. The CDR3 is 16 amino acids. Trimming pared 0 bases from V and 6 bases from J, leaving 17 bases between. For the CDR3, the DNA is TGTGCCAGCAGTTACTCTGGCAGGGGCCTTTCCCCTGAAGCTTTCTTT. Its protein product is CASSYSGRGLSPEAFF.

The J gene is TRBJ1-4, the V gene TRBV2; 10 bases are shared with TRBD1. V dropped 4 bases and J dropped 16; count of bases not matched to a gene: 15. Germline V gene data show CDR1 as SNHLY and CDR2 as FYNNEI. This CDR3 comprises 15 residues. The CDR3 DNA reads TGTGCCAGCAGTGCCAGACAGGGGGCATATATGGTCGGGTTTTTT. It codes for CASSARQGAYMVGFF.